This T cell receptor (beta chain) came from a study of CD8 T cells in ankylosing spondylitis. This clonotype was seen only a few times. With molecular barcodes, quantitative 5'-RACE was used to make the TCR beta libraries. TCRdb redid the calling of the 5' RACE reads with MiXCR, one entry per CDR3 protein. The sample lists about 300,000 distinct CDR3 sequences; around 20% were seen once. V dropped 6 bases and J dropped 6 bases, with 18 bases sitting between them. Germline V gene sequence: CDR1 SNHLY, CDR2 FYNNEI. The CDR3 spans 14 residues. This TCR derives from a female donor with ankylosing spondylitis or in good health (not recorded which). The sequenced sample was blood, either unsorted or a sorted T cell fraction (not recorded which). The chain combines TRBV2 with TRBJ2-7, with D perhaps matching TRBD1 (6 bases). CDR3 sequence reads: CASRKEQGYREQYF. In DNA, the CDR3 is TGTGCCAGCAGGAAAGAGCAGGGGTATCGCGAGCAGTACTTC.